One sample yielded the 10 T cell receptor beta chains listed below, sequenced in a study of beta chain features in type 1 diabetes. As every portion of the isolated RNA was reverse transcribed, the sequencing read expressed TCRB transcripts. The assay was immunoSEQ multiplex PCR, and TCRdb's table has in-frame clones only and misses some. The profile covers about 220,000 clones, with 11% appearing a single time and less than 1.5% taken by the ten largest. Sequenced: central memory CD4+ T cells from blood. Every receptor here comes from a man between 18 and 35 years old in good health.

This clone was seen a handful of times. Other DNA sequences of this sample code for an identical CDR3. The rearrangement joins TRBV30 to TRBJ2-2; D unclear. Per the germline V gene, CDR1 is GTSNPN and CDR2 is SVGIG (reference sequence). The length of the CDR3 is 16 residues. V lost 0 bases to trimming and J lost 2 bases, with 13 bases between them. This CDR3 is CAWSVLLARNTGELFF. Written as DNA, the CDR3 is TGTGCCTGGAGTGTGCTCCTGGCTAGAAACACCGGGGAGCTGTTTTTT.

The V gene is TRBV7-2, the J gene TRBJ2-5; 8 positions match TRBD2. Germline loops: CDR1 SGHTA, CDR2 FQGNSA. There are 15 residues in the CDR3. The V and J ends lost 7 bases and 5 bases, in that order; junction bases with no gene match: 12. The CDR3 DNA sequence: TGTGCCAGCACCCTACGTGCGGGAGGTTGGGAGACCCAGTACTTC. Amino acid sequence: CASTLRAGGWETQYF.

In this sample, this clone turned up many times. The rearrangement joins TRBV7-9 to TRBJ2-5, with TRBD2 matching over 8 bases. Per germline, CDR1 SEHNR and CDR2 FQNEAQ (reference sequence). This CDR3 is built from 15 residues. V shed 2 bases and J 1 base; nucleotides not matched to a gene: 3. The CDR3 region has the DNA TGTGCCAGCAGCTTAATCCTAGCGGGCCAAGAGACCCAGTACTTC. It yields the protein CASSLILAGQETQYF.

V and J are TRBV13 and TRBJ2-7; D uncertain. There are 14 residues in the CDR3. The V gene's germline CDR1 is PRHDT and CDR2 FYEKMQ (reference sequence). V was cut by 1 base and J by 1 base, with 8 bases left in between. CDR3 in amino acids: CASSLDPNSYEQYF. CDR3 coding DNA: TGTGCCAGCAGCTTAGACCCGAATTCCTACGAGCAGTACTTC.

As to this clone: A far bigger clonotype differs at one base, so this is likely a read error. This chain connects TRBV7-6 to TRBJ2-5; D is unclear. Germline V lookup: CDR1 SGHVS, CDR2 FNYEAQ. CDR3 length: 12 amino acids. Trimming left V 1 base short and J 0 bases short, with 0 bases between. CDR3 in amino acids: CASSLDQETQYF. The CDR3 coding sequence is TGTGCCAGCAGCTTAGACCAAGAGACCCAGTACTTC. The full variable domain, completed using reference TRBV7-6 and TRBJ2-5, is GAGVSQSPRYKVTKRGQDVALRCDPISGHVSLYWYRQALGQGPEFLTYFNYEAQQDKSGLPNDRFSAERPEGSISTLTIQRTEQRDSAMYRCASSLDQETQYFGPGTRLLVL.

This clone was seen a few times. This chain joins TRBV11-2 and TRBJ2-7; unclear D gene. Germline V CDR1 and CDR2: SGHAT, FQNNGV. The CDR3 spans 13 residues. Trimming left V 10 bases short and J 0 bases short, with 13 bases between. This chain's CDR3 is CATTLGDSYEQYF. CDR3 DNA: TGTGCCACCACCCTTGGGGACTCCTACGAGCAGTACTTC. Combining the CDR3 with reference TRBV11-2 and TRBJ2-7 gives the whole variable domain EAGVAQSPRYKIIEKRQSVAFWCNPISGHATLYWYQQILGQGPKLLIQFQNNGVVDDSQLPKDRFSAERLKGVDSTLKIQPAKLEDSAVYLCATTLGDSYEQYFGPGTRLTVT.

This clone occurred a few times. This chain uses TRBV6-6 with TRBJ2-1; D possibly uses TRBD1 or TRBD2 (7 bases each). This CDR3 is built from 14 residues. V was shortened by 10 bases and J by 6 bases, with 19 bases between the two germline ends. From germline, CDR1 is MNHNY and CDR2 SVGAGI (reference sequence). The CDR3 coding sequence is TGTGCCACTCGACCAAGCGGGACAGCCAATGAGCAGTTCTTC. It translates to CATRPSGTANEQFF.

The CDR3 sequence: CASSPRGARHNEQFF. DNA for the CDR3: TGTGCCAGCAGCCCGAGGGGGGCGCGTCACAATGAGCAGTTCTTC. The gene calls are TRBV9 and TRBJ2-1; D is possibly TRBD1 or TRBD2 (6 bases each). The CDR3 extends over 15 amino acids. V shed 4 bases and J shed 5 bases, with 16 bases lying between them. Germline CDR1 SGDLS, CDR2 YYNGEE. The whole variable domain, filled in from reference TRBV9 and TRBJ2-1, reads DSGVTQTPKHLITATGQRVTLRCSPRSGDLSVYWYQQSLDQGLQFLIQYYNGEERAKGNILERFSAQQFPDLHSELNLSSLELGDSALYFCASSPRGARHNEQFFGPGTRLTVL.

This clone was seen a handful of times. Other DNA sequences in this specimen translate into the identical CDR3. The genes are TRBV28 and TRBJ2-5, with D tentatively TRBD1 or TRBD2 (5 bases each). CDR1 MDHEN and CDR2 SYDVKM come from the germline V gene. The CDR3 length is 16 residues. The germline V and J ends were trimmed by 6 bases and 5 bases, with 22 bases remaining between them. The DNA for the CDR3 is TGTGCCAGCAGGCGTCCCGGGACGGTGACACGGGAGACCCAGTACTTC. Residues: CASRRPGTVTRETQYF.

The rearrangement uses TRBV5-4 and TRBJ2-4, with D tentatively TRBD2 (6 bases). This CDR3 is built from 16 residues. V dropped 4 bases and J dropped 2 bases, with 16 bases sitting between them. Germline CDR1 SGHNT, CDR2 YYREEE (reference sequence). CDR3 nucleotide sequence: TGTGCCAGCAGCCGGGGCGGGGCCGACACCAAAAACATTCAGTACTTC. As protein: CASSRGGADTKNIQYF.